Sequencing of this T cell receptor beta chain was carried out in a study of cytomegalovirus exposure and HLA in healthy donors. Overall study findings and caveats: When presence/absence was analysed, sequencing depth was taken to be roughly uniform across donors. The authors later found most CMV-associated TCR beta chains appeared HLA-restricted. Follow-up analysis seemed to connect common viral pathogens with several of the most significant clusters identified.

The table lists this clone with a few counts. Antigen: not known. Per germline, CDR1 ENHRY and CDR2 SYGVKD. The V segment lost 6 bases and the J segment 16 bases; nucleotides outside the gene matches: 15. The CDR3 runs to 13 residues. Whereas donors were nominally healthy upon sampling, unrecorded immune exposures were probable. With 60 Vbeta and 13 Jbeta primers, the PCR was carried out. Libraries were prepared by immunoSEQ multiplex PCR; TCRdb keeps only in-frame clonotypes and omits some of them. The top ten clones hold approximately 1.3% of a sample with approximately 100,000 clones, around 80% of them seen once.

The TCR was taken from a man aged 35 to 55 in good health and CMV-seronegative. Sequenced sample: PBMCs. The chain links TRBV10-3 to TRBJ1-3; 7 bases fit TRBD1. CDR3 sequence: CAIRGDSPILFYF. Here the CDR3 DNA reads TGTGCCATCAGGGGGGACAGCCCGATCCTCTTTTATTTT.